This T cell receptor (beta chain) emerged from a study of cytomegalovirus exposure and HLA in healthy donors. Study summary: Early released data had about 80 million unique TCRs, all coming from HLA-typed donors. Notes on the study in general: The HLA-A and HLA-B alleles of most subjects were reportedly predicted accurately from TCR beta sequences. Rare sequences made up most TCRs, while some public TCRs were found in many donors.

As concerns this clone: Its antigen remains unknown.

Trimming pared 8 bases from V and 3 bases from J, leaving 11 bases between. The CDR3 runs to 13 residues. The germline V gene has CDR1 MNHNS and CDR2 SASEGT. PCR used 60 Vbeta primers and 13 Jbeta primers. Here immunoSEQ multiplex PCR was the method, and the copy in TCRdb shows in-frame clones only, minus some. The sample consists of about 140,000 clones, 70% to 90% of them appearing once. Source material: PBMCs. The sequence derives from a woman between 40 and 55 years old in good health and CMV-seropositive. V usage is TRBV6-1 and J usage is TRBJ1-5; D ambiguous. The CDR3 DNA is TGTGCCAGCGTCCTCAGCGCCAATCAGCCCCAGCATTTT. As protein: CASVLSANQPQHF.